This paragraph covers one TCR beta chain sequence. This entry belongs to a study of cytomegalovirus exposure and HLA in healthy donors. The PCR used 60 Vbeta and 13 Jbeta primers. TCRdb keeps only in-frame clones here, not all; method: immunoSEQ multiplex PCR. This table holds some 220,000 clones, around 89% found once. V lost 6 bases and J 0 bases, leaving 9 bases between the germline ends. The CDR3 totals 13 residues. Germline CDR1 SEHNR, CDR2 FQNEAQ (reference sequence). This TCR came from a woman aged 18-35 years in good health and CMV-seronegative. The sequencing sample was made of PBMCs. The chain employs TRBV7-9 and TRBJ2-7; D call uncertain. The CDR3 spells CASRAQISYEQYF. The DNA for the CDR3 is TGTGCCAGCAGAGCTCAAATCTCCTACGAGCAGTACTTC. Drawing the rest from reference TRBV7-9 and TRBJ2-7, the complete variable domain is DTGVSQNPRHKITKRGQNVTFRCDPISEHNRLYWYRQTLGQGPEFLTYFQNEAQLEKSRLLSDRFSAERPKGSFSTLEIQRTEQGDSAMYLCASRAQISYEQYFGPGTRLTVT.